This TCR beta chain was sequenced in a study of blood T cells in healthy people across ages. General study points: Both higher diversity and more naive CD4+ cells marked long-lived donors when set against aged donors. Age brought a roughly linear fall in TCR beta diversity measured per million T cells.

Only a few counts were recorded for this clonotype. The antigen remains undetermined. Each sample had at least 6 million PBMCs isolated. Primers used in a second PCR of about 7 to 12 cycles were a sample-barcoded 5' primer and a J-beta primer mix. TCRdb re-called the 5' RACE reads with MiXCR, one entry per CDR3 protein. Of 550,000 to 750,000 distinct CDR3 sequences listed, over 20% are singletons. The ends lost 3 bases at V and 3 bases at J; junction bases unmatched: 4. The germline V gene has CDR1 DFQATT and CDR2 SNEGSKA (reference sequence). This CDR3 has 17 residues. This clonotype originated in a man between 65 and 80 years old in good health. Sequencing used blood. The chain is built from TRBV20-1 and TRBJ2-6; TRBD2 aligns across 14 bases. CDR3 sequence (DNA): TGCAGTGCTAGCTCCGGGACTAGCGGGAGTGGGGCCAACGTCCTGACTTTC. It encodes CSASSGTSGSGANVLTF.